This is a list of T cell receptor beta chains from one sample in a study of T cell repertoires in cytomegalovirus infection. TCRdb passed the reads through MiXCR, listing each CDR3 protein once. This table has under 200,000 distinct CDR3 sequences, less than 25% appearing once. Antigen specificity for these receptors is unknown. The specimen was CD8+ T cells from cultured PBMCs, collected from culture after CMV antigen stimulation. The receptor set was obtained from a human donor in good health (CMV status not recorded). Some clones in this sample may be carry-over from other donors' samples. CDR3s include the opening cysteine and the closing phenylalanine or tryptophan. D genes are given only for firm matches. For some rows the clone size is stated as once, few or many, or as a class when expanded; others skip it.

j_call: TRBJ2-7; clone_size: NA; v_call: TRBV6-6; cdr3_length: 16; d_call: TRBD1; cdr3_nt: TGTGCCAGCAGTTACGGCCTCGGACAGGGCTACTACGAGCAGTACTTC; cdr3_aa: CASSYGLGQGYYEQYF
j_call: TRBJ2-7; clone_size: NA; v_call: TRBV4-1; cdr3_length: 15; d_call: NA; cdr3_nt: TGCGCCAGCAGCCAAGATCTTACAGGGACCTACGAGCAGTACTTC; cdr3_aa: CASSQDLTGTYEQYF
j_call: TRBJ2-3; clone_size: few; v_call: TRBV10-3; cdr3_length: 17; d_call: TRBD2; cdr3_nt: TGTGCCATCAGTGCCCTTATAGCGGGGGCCAACACAGATACGCAGTATTTT; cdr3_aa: CAISALIAGANTDTQYF
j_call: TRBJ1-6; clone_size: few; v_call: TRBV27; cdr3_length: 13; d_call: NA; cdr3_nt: TGTGCCAGCAGTCTCCAGGAAGATTCACCCCTCCACTTT; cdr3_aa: CASSLQEDSPLHF
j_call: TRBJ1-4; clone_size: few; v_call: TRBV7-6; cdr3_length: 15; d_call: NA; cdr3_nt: TGTGCCAGCAGCTTAGAAGACAGCACAAATGAAAAACTGTTTTTT; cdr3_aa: CASSLEDSTNEKLFF
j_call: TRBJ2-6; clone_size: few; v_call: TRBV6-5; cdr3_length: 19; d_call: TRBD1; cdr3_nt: TGTGCCAGCAGCTATAACACAGGGGTCCTGTCCTCTGGGGCCAACGTCCTGACTTTC; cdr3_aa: CASSYNTGVLSSGANVLTF
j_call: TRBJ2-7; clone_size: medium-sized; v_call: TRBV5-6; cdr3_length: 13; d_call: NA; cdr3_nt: TGTGCCAGCAGCTTTGGTGGCGCCTACGAGCAGTACTTC; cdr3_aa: CASSFGGAYEQYF
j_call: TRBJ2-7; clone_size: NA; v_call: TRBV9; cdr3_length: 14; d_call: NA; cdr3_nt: TGTGCCAGCAGCGCCGGGGGTAGGGGTGACGAGCAGTACTTC; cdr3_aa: CASSAGGRGDEQYF
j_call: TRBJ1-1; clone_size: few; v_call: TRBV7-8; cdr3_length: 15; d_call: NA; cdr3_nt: TGTGCCAGCAGCCCATTTAACAGGGAGAAACCTGAAGCTTTCTTT; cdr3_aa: CASSPFNREKPEAFF
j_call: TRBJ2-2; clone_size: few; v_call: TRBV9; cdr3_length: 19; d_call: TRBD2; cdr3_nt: TGTGCCAGCTCGGTGGGGCTAGCGGGGGGGAGAAAGGACACCGGGGAGCTGTTTTTT; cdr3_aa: CASSVGLAGGRKDTGELFF
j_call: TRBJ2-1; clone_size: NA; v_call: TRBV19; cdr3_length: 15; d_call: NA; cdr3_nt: TGTGCCAGTAGTATAGTAGTTAGACGGGGCAATGAGCAGTTCTTC; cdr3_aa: CASSIVVRRGNEQFF
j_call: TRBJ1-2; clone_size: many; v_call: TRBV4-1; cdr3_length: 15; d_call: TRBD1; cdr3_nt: TGCGCCAGCAGCCAACAACAGGGGGCTGGCTATGGCTACACCTTC; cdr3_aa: CASSQQQGAGYGYTF
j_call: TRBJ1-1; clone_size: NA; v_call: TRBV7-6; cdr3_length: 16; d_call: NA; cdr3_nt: TGTGCCAGCAGCTTAAATGGTGACCTAATGAACACTGAAGCTTTCTTT; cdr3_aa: CASSLNGDLMNTEAFF
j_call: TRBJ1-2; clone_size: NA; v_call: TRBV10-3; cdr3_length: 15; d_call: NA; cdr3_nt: TGTGCCATCAATTCAGCAGGACAAGCCAGCTATGGCTACACCTTC; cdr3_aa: CAINSAGQASYGYTF
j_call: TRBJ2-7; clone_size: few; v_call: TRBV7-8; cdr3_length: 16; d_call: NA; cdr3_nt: TGTGCCAGCAGCTTAACTGGTATTGGGACGGCGGTCGAGCAGTACTTC; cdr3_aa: CASSLTGIGTAVEQYF
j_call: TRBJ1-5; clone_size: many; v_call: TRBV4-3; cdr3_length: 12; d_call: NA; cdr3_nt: TGCGCCAGCAGCCACGTTGATCAGCCCCAGCATTTT; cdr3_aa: CASSHVDQPQHF
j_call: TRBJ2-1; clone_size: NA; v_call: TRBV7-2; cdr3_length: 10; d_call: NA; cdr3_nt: TGTGCCAGCAGAGGAAACTCACAGTTCTTC; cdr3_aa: CASRGNSQFF
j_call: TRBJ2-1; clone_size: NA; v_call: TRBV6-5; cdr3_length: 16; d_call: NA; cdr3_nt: TGTGCCAGCAGTTACTCGTGGGAAAGCTCCTACAATGAGCAGTTCTTC; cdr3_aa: CASSYSWESSYNEQFF
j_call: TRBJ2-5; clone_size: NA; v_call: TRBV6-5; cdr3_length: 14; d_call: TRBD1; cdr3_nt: TGTGCCAGCAGATTGATAGGGGGCGCGGAGACCCAGTACTTC; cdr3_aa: CASRLIGGAETQYF
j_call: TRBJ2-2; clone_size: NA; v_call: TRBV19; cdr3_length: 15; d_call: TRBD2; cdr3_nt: TGTGCCAGTAGATCCGGTACTAGCGATGTCGGGGAGCTGTTTTTT; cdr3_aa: CASRSGTSDVGELFF
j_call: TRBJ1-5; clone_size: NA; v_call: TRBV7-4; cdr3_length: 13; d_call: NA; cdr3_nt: TGTGCCAGCAGCTTCGAGCGGGATCAGCCCCAGCATTTT; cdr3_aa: CASSFERDQPQHF
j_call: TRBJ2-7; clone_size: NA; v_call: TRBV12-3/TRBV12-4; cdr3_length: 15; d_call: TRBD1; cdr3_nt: TGTGCCAGCAGTTTAGGGACAGGCCCAACCTACGAGCAGTACTTC; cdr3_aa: CASSLGTGPTYEQYF
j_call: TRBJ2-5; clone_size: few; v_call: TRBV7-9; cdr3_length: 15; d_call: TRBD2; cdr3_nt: TGTGCCAGCAGCCGGACTAGCGGCCCCCAAGAGACCCAGTACTTC; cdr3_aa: CASSRTSGPQETQYF
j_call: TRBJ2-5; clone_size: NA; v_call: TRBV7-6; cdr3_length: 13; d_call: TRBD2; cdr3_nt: TGTGCCAGCAGCTATCTAGCGGACGAGACCCAGTACTTC; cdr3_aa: CASSYLADETQYF
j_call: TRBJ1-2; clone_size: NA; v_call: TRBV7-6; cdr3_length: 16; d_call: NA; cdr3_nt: TGTGCCAGCAGCCCCGGGGTAGGGACCGGGGACTATGGCTACACCTTC; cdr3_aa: CASSPGVGTGDYGYTF
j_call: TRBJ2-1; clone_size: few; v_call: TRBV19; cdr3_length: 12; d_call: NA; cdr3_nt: TGTGCCAGTAATCGACCGTACAATGAGCAGTTCTTC; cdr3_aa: CASNRPYNEQFF
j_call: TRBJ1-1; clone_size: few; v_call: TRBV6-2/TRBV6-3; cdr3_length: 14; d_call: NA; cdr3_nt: TGTGCCAGCAGTAATAGAAAGATGAACACTGAAGCTTTCTTT; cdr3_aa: CASSNRKMNTEAFF
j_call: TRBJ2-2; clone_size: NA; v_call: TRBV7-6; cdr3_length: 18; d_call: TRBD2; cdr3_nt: TGTGCCAGCAGCTTAGGGCTAGCGGGGGGAAGGAACACCGGGGAGCTGTTTTTT; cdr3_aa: CASSLGLAGGRNTGELFF
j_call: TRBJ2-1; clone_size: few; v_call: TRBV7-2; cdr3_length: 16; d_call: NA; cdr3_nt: TGTGCCAGCAGCCCGGTTCGGGCGGGGCCGCACAATGAGCAGTTCTTC; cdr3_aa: CASSPVRAGPHNEQFF
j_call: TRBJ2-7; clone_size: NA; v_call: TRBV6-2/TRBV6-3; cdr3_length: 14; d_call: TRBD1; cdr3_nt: TGTGCCAGCAGTCCACAGGGGGCGAACCACGAGCAGTACTTC; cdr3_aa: CASSPQGANHEQYF
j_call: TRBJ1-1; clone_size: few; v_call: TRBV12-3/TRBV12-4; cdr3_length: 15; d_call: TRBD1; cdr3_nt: TGTGCCAGCAGTTTGAGTCAGGGGGCGTGGACTGAAGCTTTCTTT; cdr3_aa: CASSLSQGAWTEAFF
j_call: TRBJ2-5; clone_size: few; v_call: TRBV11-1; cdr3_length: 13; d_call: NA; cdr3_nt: TGTGCCAGCAGCTTGGACATTCAAGAGACCCAGTACTTC; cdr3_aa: CASSLDIQETQYF
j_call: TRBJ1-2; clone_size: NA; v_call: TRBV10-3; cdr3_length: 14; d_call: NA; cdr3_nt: TGTGCCATCAGTGAGGCCCAGGGTAGGAATGGCTACACCTTC; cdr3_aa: CAISEAQGRNGYTF
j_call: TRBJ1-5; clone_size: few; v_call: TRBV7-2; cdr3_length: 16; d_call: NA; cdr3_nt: TGTGCCAGCAGCTCCAACCCGGGACACCTTAATCAGCCCCAGCATTTT; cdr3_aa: CASSSNPGHLNQPQHF
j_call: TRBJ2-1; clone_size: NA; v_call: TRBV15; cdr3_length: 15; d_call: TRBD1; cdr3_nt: TGTGCCACCAGCAGAGTGAGGGGGCTAGGGGATGAGCAGTTCTTC; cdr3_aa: CATSRVRGLGDEQFF
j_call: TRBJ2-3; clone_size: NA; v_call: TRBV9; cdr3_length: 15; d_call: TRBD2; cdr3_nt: TGTGCCAGCAGCGTAAGGAGCGGGGGCACAGATACGCAGTATTTT; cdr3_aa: CASSVRSGGTDTQYF
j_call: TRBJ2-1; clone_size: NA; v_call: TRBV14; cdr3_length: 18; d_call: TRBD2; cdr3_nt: TGTGCCAGCAGCCAAGCCCCCATGGATCGGCGGGGGATCTATGAGCAGTTCTTC; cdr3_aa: CASSQAPMDRRGIYEQFF
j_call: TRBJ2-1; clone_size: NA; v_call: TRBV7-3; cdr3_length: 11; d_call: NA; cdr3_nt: TGTGCCAGCAGGCTCCTCGGTGAGCAGTTCTTC; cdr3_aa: CASRLLGEQFF
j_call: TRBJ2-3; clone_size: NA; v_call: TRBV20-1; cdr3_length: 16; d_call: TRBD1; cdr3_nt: TGCAGTGCTAGAGAAGGGACAGGGACTAGCACAGATACGCAGTATTTT; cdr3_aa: CSAREGTGTSTDTQYF
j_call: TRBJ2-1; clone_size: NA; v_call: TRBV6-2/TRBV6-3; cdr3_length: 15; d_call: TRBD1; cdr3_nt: TGTGCCAGCAGTTATGAGGGGGCCGCCTACAATGAGCAGTTCTTC; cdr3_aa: CASSYEGAAYNEQFF
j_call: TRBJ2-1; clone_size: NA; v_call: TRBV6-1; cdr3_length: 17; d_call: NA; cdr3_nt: TGTGCCAGCAGTCTAGGGGGGCCGATAAGCTCCTACAATGAGCAGTTCTTC; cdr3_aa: CASSLGGPISSYNEQFF
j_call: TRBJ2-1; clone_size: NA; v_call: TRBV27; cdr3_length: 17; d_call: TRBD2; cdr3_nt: TGTGCCAGCAGTTTACGATCGGGGACTAGCGGATACAATGAGCAGTTCTTC; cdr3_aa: CASSLRSGTSGYNEQFF
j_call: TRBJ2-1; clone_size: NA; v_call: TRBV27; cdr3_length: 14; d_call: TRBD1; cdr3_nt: TGTGCCAGCAGTGGTCCGGGACAGGGTTATGAGCAGTTCTTC; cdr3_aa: CASSGPGQGYEQFF
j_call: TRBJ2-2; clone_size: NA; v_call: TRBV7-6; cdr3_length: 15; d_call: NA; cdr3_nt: TGTGCCAGCAGCCCTCCCCCCGCTGGTGGCGGGGAGCTGTTTTTT; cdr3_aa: CASSPPPAGGGELFF
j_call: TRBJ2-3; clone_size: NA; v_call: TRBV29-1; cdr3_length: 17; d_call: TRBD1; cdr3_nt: TGCAGCGTTGAAGATATGGCAGGGGGCCGTAGCACAGATACGCAGTATTTT; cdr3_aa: CSVEDMAGGRSTDTQYF
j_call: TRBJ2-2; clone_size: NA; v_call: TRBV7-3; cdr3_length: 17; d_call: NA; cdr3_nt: TGTGCCAGCAGCTTAAGACGGGCAGACCTCAACACCGGGGAGCTGTTTTTT; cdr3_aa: CASSLRRADLNTGELFF
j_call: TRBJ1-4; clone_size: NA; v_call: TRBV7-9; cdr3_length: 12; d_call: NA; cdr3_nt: TGTGCCAGCAGCCCGGCCCAGGAAAAACTGTTTTTT; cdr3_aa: CASSPAQEKLFF
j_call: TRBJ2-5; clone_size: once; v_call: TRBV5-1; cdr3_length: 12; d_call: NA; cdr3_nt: TGCGCCAGCATGGAGAGGGGAGAGACCCAGTACTTC; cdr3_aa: CASMERGETQYF
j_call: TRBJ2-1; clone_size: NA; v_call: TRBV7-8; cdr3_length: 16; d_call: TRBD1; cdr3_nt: TGTGCCAGCAGCTTAGGACAGGGGGCGCTTAACAATGAGCAGTTCTTC; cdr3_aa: CASSLGQGALNNEQFF